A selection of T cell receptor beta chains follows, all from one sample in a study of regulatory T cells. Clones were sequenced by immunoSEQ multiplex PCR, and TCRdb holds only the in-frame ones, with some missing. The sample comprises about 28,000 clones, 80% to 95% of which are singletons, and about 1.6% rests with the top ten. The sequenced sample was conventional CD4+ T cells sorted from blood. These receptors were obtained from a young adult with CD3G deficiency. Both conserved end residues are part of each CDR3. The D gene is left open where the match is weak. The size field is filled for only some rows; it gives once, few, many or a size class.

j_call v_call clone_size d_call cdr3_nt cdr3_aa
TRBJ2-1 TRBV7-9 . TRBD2 TGTGCCAGCAGTCTAGCGGGAGGACCCTACAATGAGCAGTTCTTC CASSLAGGPYNEQFF
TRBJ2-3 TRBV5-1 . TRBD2 TGCGCCAGCAGCTGGGCTAGCGGAAGGACAGATACGCAGTATTTT CASSWASGRTDTQYF
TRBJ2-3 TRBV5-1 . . TGCGCCAGCAGCTTCCAGGGGTCTAGCACAGATACGCAGTATTTT CASSFQGSSTDTQYF
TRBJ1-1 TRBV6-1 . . TGTGCCAGCCTCGGACGGGGGAACACTGAAGCTTTCTTT CASLGRGNTEAFF
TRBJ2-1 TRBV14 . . TGTGCCAGCAGCCTAGAATTTGAGCAGTTCTTC CASSLEFEQFF
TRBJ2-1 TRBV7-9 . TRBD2 TGTGCCAGCAGCTTATATCGTCGACTGGGCGGGAGCAATGAGCAGTTCTTC CASSLYRRLGGSNEQFF
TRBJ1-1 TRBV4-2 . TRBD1 TGTGCCAGCAGTTTCCGACAGGGGGGAGGCACTGAAGCTTTCTTT CASSFRQGGGTEAFF
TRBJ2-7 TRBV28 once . TGTGCCAGCAGTTTATCTCCTAGTGGAGACACATACTACGAGCAGTACTTC CASSLSPSGDTYYEQYF
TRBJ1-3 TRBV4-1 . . TGCGCCAGCAGCCAAGGGGGGCTTCGCGGAAACACCATATATTTT CASSQGGLRGNTIYF
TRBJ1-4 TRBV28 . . TGTGCCAGCAGTTCACCGGGGGGAGTGGGTGGTGAAAAACTGTTTTTT CASSSPGGVGGEKLFF
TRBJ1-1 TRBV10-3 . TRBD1 TGTGCCATCAGTGAGGCGCACAGGGGGCGACTGGAAGGTGAAGCTTTCTTT CAISEAHRGRLEGEAFF
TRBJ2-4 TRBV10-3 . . TGTGCCACGGCGCTCGGCAGCAAAAACATTCAGTACTTC CATALGSKNIQYF
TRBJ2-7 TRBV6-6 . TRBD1 TGTGCCAGCTCCGGGACAGCCTACGAGCAGTACTTC CASSGTAYEQYF
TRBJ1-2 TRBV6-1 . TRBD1 TGTGCCAGCAGTGCCTTCGGGACAGAGACTGGCTACACCTTC CASSAFGTETGYTF
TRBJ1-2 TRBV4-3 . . TGCGCCAGCAGCCAAGAAATCGGGACATACTCCGGCTCTGGCTACACCTTC CASSQEIGTYSGSGYTF
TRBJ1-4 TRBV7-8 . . TGTGCCAGCAGCTTCCGGGACGGCAATGAAAAACTGTTTTTT CASSFRDGNEKLFF
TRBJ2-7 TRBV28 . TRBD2 TGTGCCAGCAGTCCAGCCGGGACTAGCGGTTACGAGCAGTACTTC CASSPAGTSGYEQYF
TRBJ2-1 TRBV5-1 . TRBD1 TGCGCCAGCAGCAGTGGACAGGGATCGTTCAATGAGCAGTTCTTC CASSSGQGSFNEQFF
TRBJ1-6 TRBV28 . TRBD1 TGTGCCAGCAGAGGGACAGGGGGGTTTAATTCACCCCTCCACTTT CASRGTGGFNSPLHF
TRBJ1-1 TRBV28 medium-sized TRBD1 TGTGCCAGCAGTTTCGACAGGGCGAGTATCACTGAAGCTTTCTTT CASSFDRASITEAFF
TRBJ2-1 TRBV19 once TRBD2 TGTGCCAGTAGTATTAGCGGGACGGGTTACAATGAGCAGTTCTTC CASSISGTGYNEQFF
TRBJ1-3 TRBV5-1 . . TGCGCCAGCACCACGGGGGTGATTTCCTCTGGAAACACCATATATTTT CASTTGVISSGNTIYF
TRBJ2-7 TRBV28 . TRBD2 TGTGCCAGCAGTGTTAGCGGGCAAGGCCTAGGGCAGTACTTC CASSVSGQGLGQYF
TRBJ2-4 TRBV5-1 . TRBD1 TGCGCCAGCAGCCTGGGGACAGGGGGAAGTAGCATTCAGTACTTC CASSLGTGGSSIQYF
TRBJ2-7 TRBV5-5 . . TGTGCCAGCGGCCCGCGGACTCCCTACGAGCAGTACTTC CASGPRTPYEQYF
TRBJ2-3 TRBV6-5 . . TGTGCCAGCAGTACCCCCGGACCTAATACGCAGTATTTT CASSTPGPNTQYF
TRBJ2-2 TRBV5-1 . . TGCGCCAGCAGAGCTCGCGGGGATACCACCGGGGAGCTGTTTTTT CASRARGDTTGELFF
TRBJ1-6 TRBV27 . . TGTGCCAGCAGCCGAACACGTGGGAGATCTTCACCCCTCCACTTT CASSRTRGRSSPLHF
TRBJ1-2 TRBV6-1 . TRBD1 TGTGCCAGCAGCGCGGACAGGGGAAAGTTAGGCTACACCTTC CASSADRGKLGYTF
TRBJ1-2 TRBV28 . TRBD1 TGTGCCAGCAGTTACGACAGGGTGCATGGCTACACCTTC CASSYDRVHGYTF
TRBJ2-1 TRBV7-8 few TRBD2 TGTGCCAGCAGCTTCCGAACGGGAGGGCCCGATGAGCAGTTCTTC CASSFRTGGPDEQFF
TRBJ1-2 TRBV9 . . TGTGCCAGCAGCGTGGGGACAATCGATGGCTACACCTTC CASSVGTIDGYTF
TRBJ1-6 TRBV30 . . TGTGCCTTCCCGGGAAGCGGTTGGAATTCACCCCTCCACTTT CAFPGSGWNSPLHF
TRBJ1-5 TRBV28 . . TGTGCCAGCAGTTCCCCCGGGTCTTGGGAGAACCAGCCCCAGCATTTT CASSSPGSWENQPQHF
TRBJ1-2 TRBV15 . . TGTGCCACCAGCAGACGCGGACAGTTTGAAAAGGGGGGCTACACCTTC CATSRRGQFEKGGYTF
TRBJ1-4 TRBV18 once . TGTGCCAGCTCACCGGGGGGCGGTAATGAAAAACTGTTTTTT CASSPGGGNEKLFF
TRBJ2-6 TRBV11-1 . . TGTGCCAGCAGCCCCCGGCTCAGCTCTGGGGCCAACGTCCTGACTTTC CASSPRLSSGANVLTF
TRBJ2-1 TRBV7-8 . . TGTGCCAGCAGCGCGGTACTAGGAAGGAATGAGCAGTTCTTC CASSAVLGRNEQFF
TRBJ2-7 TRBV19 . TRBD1 TGTGCCAGTAGTCCCATTGGGACAGGGACCTACGAGCAGTACTTC CASSPIGTGTYEQYF
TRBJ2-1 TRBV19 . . TGTGCCAGTAGTATAGATCGGAACAGCTACAATGAGCAGTTCTTC CASSIDRNSYNEQFF